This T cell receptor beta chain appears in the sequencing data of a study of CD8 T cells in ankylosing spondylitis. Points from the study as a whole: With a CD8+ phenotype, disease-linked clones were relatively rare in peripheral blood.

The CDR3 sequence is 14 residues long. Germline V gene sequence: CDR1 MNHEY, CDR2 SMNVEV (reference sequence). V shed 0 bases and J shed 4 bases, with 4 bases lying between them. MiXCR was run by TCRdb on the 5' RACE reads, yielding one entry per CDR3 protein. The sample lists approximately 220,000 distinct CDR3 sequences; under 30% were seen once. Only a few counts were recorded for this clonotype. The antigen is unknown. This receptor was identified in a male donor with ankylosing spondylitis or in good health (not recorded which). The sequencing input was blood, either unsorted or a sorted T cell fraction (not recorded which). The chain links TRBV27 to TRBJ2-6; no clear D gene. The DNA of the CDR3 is TGTGCCAGCAGTTTATCCTTCGGGGCCAACGTCCTGACTTTC. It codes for CASSLSFGANVLTF.